The 20 T cell receptor beta chains below were found in one sample sequenced in a study. TCRdb passed the 5' RACE reads through MiXCR, listing each CDR3 protein once. The data contain approximately 30,000 distinct CDR3 sequences, roughly a quarter of them seen just once; the ten biggest clones take up about 4.3%. Sequencing input: memory CD4+ T cells sorted from blood. Subset meaning: memory CD4+ T cells, CD4+CD45RO+CD25-. The receptors originated from a female donor with breast cancer.

The gene calls are TRBV7-2 and TRBJ1-2, with 12 bases matching TRBD1. Germline CDR1 reads SGHTA; CDR2 reads FQGNSA. V gave up 0 bases and J gave up 7 bases; unmatched junction bases: 6. The CDR3 has 16 residues. CDR3 sequence reads: CASSLAGTGGGFGYTF. Written as DNA, the CDR3 is TGTGCCAGCAGCTTAGCGGGGACAGGGGGCGGGTTTGGCTACACCTTC.

This clonotype was recorded a few times. V is TRBV13 and J is TRBJ2-1; TRBD2 matches 8 bases. CDR1 and CDR2 (germline): PRHDT, FYEKMQ (reference sequence). The CDR3 runs to 14 residues. Germline trimming cut 6 bases from V and 12 bases from J; bases unmatched to any gene: 13. CDR3 nucleotide sequence: TGTGCCAGCAGTTCACTCACAAGCGGGAGATCGCAGTTCTTC. This sequence encodes CASSSLTSGRSQFF. The variable domain in full, with the rest retrieved from reference TRBV13 and TRBJ2-1, is AAGVIQSPRHLIKEKRETATLKCYPIPRHDTVYWYQQGPGQDPQFLISFYEKMQSDKGSIPDRFSAQQFSDYHSELNMSSLELGDSALYFCASSSLTSGRSQFFGPGTRLTVL.

This clonotype has a handful of counts. The rearrangement uses TRBV10-3 and TRBJ2-5, with TRBD2 matching 12 bases. With 6 bases clipped from V and 3 bases from J, the junction kept 2 bases outside the gene matches. In germline, CDR1 is ENHRY, CDR2 SYGVKD. This CDR3 spans 14 amino acids. CDR3 region: CAIRASGREETQYF. The CDR3 DNA reads TGTGCCATCAGGGCTAGCGGGAGGGAAGAGACCCAGTACTTC.

The chain combines TRBV6-2 or TRBV6-3 with TRBJ2-5; the match to TRBD2 covers 8 bases. This CDR3 has 17 amino acids. V trimming: 4 bases; J trimming: 3 bases; junction bases outside the gene matches: 13. Germline V gives CDR1 MNHEY, CDR2 SVGEGT. The CDR3 region is CASSSHPAGGLEETQYF. The CDR3 coding sequence is TGTGCCAGCAGTTCCCACCCGGCGGGAGGTTTGGAAGAGACCCAGTACTTC.

Comment on this clonotype: With a much larger clone just one base away, this may be a read error. Since the CDR3 does not end with the conserved phenylalanine or tryptophan, this likely comes from a read error. V usage is TRBV6-5 and J usage is TRBJ1-1; 8 bases align to TRBD1. The germline gives CDR1 MNHEY, CDR2 SVGAGI. The CDR3 has 16 residues. With V trimmed by 2 bases and J by 6 bases, 11 bases remained unmatched. In DNA form, the CDR3 reads TGTGCCAGCAGTTACGAAGTGCGGACAGGGTTTGCTGAAGCTTTCTCT. This encodes CASSYEVRTGFAEAFS.

V is TRBV9 and J is TRBJ2-1; D possibly corresponds to TRBD2 (6 bases). Per germline, CDR1 SGDLS and CDR2 YYNGEE. This CDR3 is built from 15 residues. Between the trimmed V and J ends, which lost 7 bases and 3 bases, there was a span of 17 bases. CDR3 in amino acids: CASPLGGGNYNEQFF. The DNA for the CDR3 is TGTGCCAGCCCCCTTGGGGGAGGTAACTACAATGAGCAGTTCTTC. The full variable domain, with the rest looked up from reference TRBV9 and TRBJ2-1, is DSGVTQTPKHLITATGQRVTLRCSPRSGDLSVYWYQQSLDQGLQFLIQYYNGEERAKGNILERFSAQQFPDLHSELNLSSLELGDSALYFCASPLGGGNYNEQFFGPGTRLTVL.

Judged by abundance, this clonotype is medium-sized. The chain joins TRBV12-3 or TRBV12-4 to TRBJ1-2, with no clear D. V shed 2 bases and J shed 6 bases, with 16 bases lying between them. The CDR3 is 15 residues long. The CDR3 coding sequence is TGTGCCAGCAGTTTAAGTAGGTGGGAGCTGGATGGCTACACCTTC. It is translated as CASSLSRWELDGYTF.

Regarding this clonotype: A read error is possible here, since a much larger clone lies one base away. This chain uses TRBV4-1 with TRBJ2-7; 9 positions match TRBD2. This CDR3 spans 16 amino acids. Germline V gives CDR1 MGHRA, CDR2 YSYEKL. The CDR3 is CASGQEEGAGGLEQYF. CDR3 DNA: TGCGCCAGCGGCCAAGAGGAGGGAGCGGGGGGCCTCGAGCAGTACTTC.

The chain employs TRBV4-1 and TRBJ2-2, with 7 bases matching TRBD1. Unmatched junction bases numbered 4, after V lost 2 bases and J lost 7 bases. Germline lookup yields CDR1 MGHRA and CDR2 YSYEKL. This CDR3 is built from 14 residues. Here the CDR3 reads CASSQRQGVGELFF. The DNA of the CDR3 is TGCGCCAGCAGCCAAAGACAGGGCGTCGGGGAGCTGTTTTTT.

The V gene is TRBV10-3, the J gene TRBJ1-2, with TRBD1 identical over 11 bases. The germline V gene encodes CDR1 ENHRY and CDR2 SYGVKD. With V trimmed by 8 bases and J by 6 bases, 2 bases remained unmatched. This CDR3 comprises 12 residues. DNA of the CDR3: TGTGCCATCGGGACAGGGGGTAATGGCTACACCTTC. This encodes CAIGTGGNGYTF.

This clonotype has just a few counts. V is TRBV5-1 and J is TRBJ2-7, with D hard to call. Germline CDR1 reads SGHRS; CDR2 reads YFSETQ. There are 13 residues in the CDR3. Trimming shortened V by 2 bases and J by 4 bases, and 10 bases separated the two germline ends. The CDR3 DNA sequence: TGCGCCAGCAGCTTCAGAGATTCTTACGAGCAGTACTTC. Translation gives CASSFRDSYEQYF.

Concerning this clonotype itself: One end of the junction fails to match germline, which may point to a read error. V usage is TRBV6-5 and J usage is TRBJ2-2; possibly TRBD2 for D (6 bases). The CDR3 has 16 residues. The V gene's germline CDR1 is MNHEY and CDR2 SVGAGI. The CDR3 reads CASSDSLVGSTGGLFF. The CDR3 bases are TGTGCCAGCAGCGATTCCTTAGTCGGGTCCACCGGGGGGCTGTTTTTT.

Of note for this clonotype: This CDR3 is missing its conserved last phenylalanine or tryptophan, likely due to a read error. The rearrangement uses TRBV29-1 and TRBJ2-3; perhaps D is TRBD1 or TRBD2 (5 bases each). The CDR3 is 13 residues long. The germline V gene encodes CDR1 SQVTM and CDR2 ANQGSEA. The V end was cut by 4 bases, the J end by 4 bases, with 12 bases between. The DNA for the CDR3 is TGCAGCGTTGGGGGGAGCAGGGCAGATACGCAGTATCTT. This gives the protein CSVGGSRADTQYL.

Ten or more counts support this clonotype. The J gene is TRBJ2-1, the V gene TRBV12-3 or TRBV12-4; D possibly corresponds to TRBD2 (5 bases). This CDR3 region has 14 residues. Trimming left V 2 bases short and J 7 bases short, with 12 bases between. CDR3 nucleotides: TGTGCCAGCAGTTTACAACGGGGTGATAATGAGCAGTTCTTC. This codes for CASSLQRGDNEQFF.

This rearrangement joins TRBV7-9 to TRBJ2-7; the match to TRBD2 covers 7 bases. The CDR3 loop spans 12 amino acids. The germline V gene encodes CDR1 SEHNR and CDR2 FQNEAQ (reference sequence). V dropped 3 bases and J dropped 5; count of bases not matched to a gene: 1. The CDR3 reads CASSFGLDEQYF. CDR3 DNA: TGTGCCAGCAGCTTCGGACTAGACGAGCAGTACTTC.

This clonotype was counted many times. The chain couples TRBV4-2 to TRBJ2-7; 12 bases align to TRBD2. Losses at the gene ends were 1 base for V and 2 bases for J; bases not matched to a gene: 3. Germline loops: CDR1 LGHNA, CDR2 YNFKEQ. The CDR3 loop spans 16 amino acids. CDR3 in amino acids: CASSQVRLAGAYEQYF. CDR3 bases: TGTGCCAGCAGCCAAGTGAGACTAGCGGGGGCCTACGAGCAGTACTTC.

This clonotype was seen ten or more times. This rearrangement joins TRBV4-3 to TRBJ1-5; D is perhaps TRBD1 (5 bases). V was pared by 3 bases and J by 7 bases, with 10 bases between. The CDR3 consists of 13 residues. CDR1 and CDR2 (germline): LGHNA, YSLEER. The CDR3 here is CASSHPGQQPQHF. The CDR3 nucleotides read TGCGCCAGCAGCCATCCAGGGCAGCAGCCCCAGCATTTT.

This clonotype was seen more than once but under ten times. This rearrangement joins TRBV20-1 to TRBJ2-7; D gene ambiguous. Germline V lookup: CDR1 DFQATT, CDR2 SNEGSKA (reference sequence). The CDR3 contains 14 residues. Trimming shortened V by 2 bases and J by 0 bases, and 11 bases separated the two germline ends. Here the CDR3 DNA reads TGCAGTGCTAGAAGTGACCAAAGCTCCTACGAGCAGTACTTC. Protein sequence: CSARSDQSSYEQYF.

This clonotype was observed many times. The rearrangement uses TRBV5-1 and TRBJ1-1, with TRBD1 identical over 7 bases. The CDR3 is 14 amino acids. The V gene end was trimmed by 4 bases and the J gene end by 3 bases; junction bases not matched to a gene: 6. The V gene's germline CDR1 is SGHRS and CDR2 YFSETQ. The CDR3 loop is CASSIRDRHTEAFF. In nucleotides, the CDR3 is TGCGCCAGCAGCATACGGGACAGACACACTGAAGCTTTCTTT.

Details on this clonotype: A much larger clone sits a single nucleotide away, making a read error possible. V gene TRBV6-5 combines with J gene TRBJ2-1; D remains ambiguous. The CDR3 sequence is 11 residues long. V was clipped by 5 bases and J by 9 bases, with 8 bases between them. Germline loops: CDR1 MNHEY, CDR2 SVGAGI. The CDR3 DNA is TGTGCCAGCAGTCCGACATTTGAGCAGTTCTTC. Translated, it gives CASSPTFEQFF.